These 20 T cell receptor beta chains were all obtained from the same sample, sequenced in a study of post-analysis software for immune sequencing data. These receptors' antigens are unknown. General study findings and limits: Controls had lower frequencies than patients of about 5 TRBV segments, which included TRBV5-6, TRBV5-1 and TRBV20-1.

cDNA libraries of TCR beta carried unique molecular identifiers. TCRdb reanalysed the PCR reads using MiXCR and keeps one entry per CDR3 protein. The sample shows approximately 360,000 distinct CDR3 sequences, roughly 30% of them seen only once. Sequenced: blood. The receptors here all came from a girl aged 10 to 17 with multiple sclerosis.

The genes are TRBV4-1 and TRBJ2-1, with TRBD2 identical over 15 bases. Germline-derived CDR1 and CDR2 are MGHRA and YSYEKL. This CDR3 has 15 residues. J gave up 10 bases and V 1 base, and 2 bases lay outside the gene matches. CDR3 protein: CASSQAGLAGGEQFF. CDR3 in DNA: TGCGCCAGCAGCCAAGCGGGACTAGCGGGGGGAGAGCAGTTCTTC.

The CDR3 sequence is CASTQWGRANYGYTF. CDR3 DNA: TGTGCCAGCACCCAGTGGGGCAGAGCTAACTATGGCTACACCTTC. The chain is built from TRBV6-5 and TRBJ1-2, with D tentatively TRBD1 (5 bases). This CDR3 is built from 15 residues. Germline V lookup: CDR1 MNHEY, CDR2 SVGAGI. The ends were cut back, 7 bases at V and 0 bases at J, with 15 bases in the middle.

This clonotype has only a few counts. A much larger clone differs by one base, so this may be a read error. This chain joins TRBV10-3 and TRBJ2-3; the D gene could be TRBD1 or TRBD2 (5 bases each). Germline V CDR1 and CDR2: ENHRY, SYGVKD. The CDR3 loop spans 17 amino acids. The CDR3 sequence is CAISESTIRRGTNTQYF. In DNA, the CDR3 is TGTGCCATCAGTGAGTCGACTATTAGAAGGGGCACAAATACGCAGTATTTT.

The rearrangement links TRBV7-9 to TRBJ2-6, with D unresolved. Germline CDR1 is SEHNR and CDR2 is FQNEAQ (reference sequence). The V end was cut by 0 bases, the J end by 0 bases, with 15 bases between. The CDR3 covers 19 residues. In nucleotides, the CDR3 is TGTGCCAGCAGCTTAGCCACAGCATGGCACAGCTCTGGGGCCAACGTCCTGACTTTC. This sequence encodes CASSLATAWHSSGANVLTF.

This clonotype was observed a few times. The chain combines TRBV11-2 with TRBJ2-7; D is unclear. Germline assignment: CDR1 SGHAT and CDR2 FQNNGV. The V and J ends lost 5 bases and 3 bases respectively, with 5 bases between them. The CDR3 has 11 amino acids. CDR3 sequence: CASSHIYEQYF. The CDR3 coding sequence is TGTGCCAGCAGCCACATCTACGAGCAGTACTTC.

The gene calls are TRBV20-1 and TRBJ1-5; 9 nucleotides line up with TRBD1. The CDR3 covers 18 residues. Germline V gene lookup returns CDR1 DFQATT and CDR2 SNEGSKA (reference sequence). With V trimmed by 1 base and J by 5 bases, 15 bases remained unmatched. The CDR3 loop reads CSARASVLNRGRYQPQHF. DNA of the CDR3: TGCAGTGCTAGAGCCTCAGTCCTTAACAGGGGGCGGTATCAGCCCCAGCATTTT.

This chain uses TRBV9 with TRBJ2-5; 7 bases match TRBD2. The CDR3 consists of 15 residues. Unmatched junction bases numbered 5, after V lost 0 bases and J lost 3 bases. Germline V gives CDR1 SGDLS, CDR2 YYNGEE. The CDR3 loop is CASSVGGRKEETQYF. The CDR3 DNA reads TGTGCCAGCAGCGTAGGCGGGAGAAAAGAAGAGACCCAGTACTTC. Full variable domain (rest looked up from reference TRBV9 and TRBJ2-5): DSGVTQTPKHLITATGQRVTLRCSPRSGDLSVYWYQQSLDQGLQFLIQYYNGEERAKGNILERFSAQQFPDLHSELNLSSLELGDSALYFCASSVGGRKEETQYFGPGTRLLVL.

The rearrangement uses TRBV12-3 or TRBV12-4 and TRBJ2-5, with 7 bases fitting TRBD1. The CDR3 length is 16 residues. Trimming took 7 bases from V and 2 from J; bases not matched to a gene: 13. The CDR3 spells CASTPETVQGQETQYF. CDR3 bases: TGTGCCAGCACCCCTGAGACAGTACAGGGGCAAGAGACCCAGTACTTC.

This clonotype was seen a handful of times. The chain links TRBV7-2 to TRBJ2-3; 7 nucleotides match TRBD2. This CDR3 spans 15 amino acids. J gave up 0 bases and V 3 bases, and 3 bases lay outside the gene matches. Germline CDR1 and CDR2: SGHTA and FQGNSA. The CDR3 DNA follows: TGTGCCAGCAGCTTCCGAGCGGGAAGCACAGATACGCAGTATTTT. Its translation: CASSFRAGSTDTQYF.

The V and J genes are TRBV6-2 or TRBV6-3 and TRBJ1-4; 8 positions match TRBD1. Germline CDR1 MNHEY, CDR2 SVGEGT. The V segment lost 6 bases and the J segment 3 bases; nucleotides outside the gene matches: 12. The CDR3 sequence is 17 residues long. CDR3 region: CASSRGQGYEANEKLFF. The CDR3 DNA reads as TGTGCCAGCAGCCGAGGACAGGGATATGAAGCTAATGAAAAACTGTTTTTT.

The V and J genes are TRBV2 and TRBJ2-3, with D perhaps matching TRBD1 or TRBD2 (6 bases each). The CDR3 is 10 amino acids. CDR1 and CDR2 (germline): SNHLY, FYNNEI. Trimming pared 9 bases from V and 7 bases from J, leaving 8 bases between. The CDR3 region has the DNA TGTGCCAGAGGGGGGAATACGCAGTATTTT. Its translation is CARGGNTQYF.

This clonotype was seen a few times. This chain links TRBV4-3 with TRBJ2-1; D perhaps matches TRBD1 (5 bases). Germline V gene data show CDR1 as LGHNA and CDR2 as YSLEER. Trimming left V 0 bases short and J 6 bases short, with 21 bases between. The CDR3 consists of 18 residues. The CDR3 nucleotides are TGCGCCAGCAGCCAAGATCTTTCGTCCCAGGGTGTGGGCAATGAGCAGTTCTTC. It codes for CASSQDLSSQGVGNEQFF.

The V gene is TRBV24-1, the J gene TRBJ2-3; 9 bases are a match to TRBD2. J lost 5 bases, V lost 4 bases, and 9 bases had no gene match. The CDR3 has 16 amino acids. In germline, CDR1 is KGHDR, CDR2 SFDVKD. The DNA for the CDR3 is TGTGCCACCAGTGAGCCCTCCCTAGCGGGGCAAGATACGCAGTATTTT. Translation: CATSEPSLAGQDTQYF.

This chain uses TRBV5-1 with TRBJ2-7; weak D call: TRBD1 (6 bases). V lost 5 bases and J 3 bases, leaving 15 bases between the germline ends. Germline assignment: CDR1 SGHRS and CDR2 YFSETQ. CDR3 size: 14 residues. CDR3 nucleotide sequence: TGCGCCAGCAGTCCGACACCAGGGGTCTACGAGCAGTACTTC. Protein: CASSPTPGVYEQYF.

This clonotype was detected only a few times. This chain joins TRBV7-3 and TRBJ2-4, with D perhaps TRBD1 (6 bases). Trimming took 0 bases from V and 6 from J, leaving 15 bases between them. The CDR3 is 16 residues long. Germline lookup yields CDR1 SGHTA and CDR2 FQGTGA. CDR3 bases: TGTGCCAGCAGCTTAACGCAAAGGGGGAATGGAAACATTCAGTACTTC. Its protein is CASSLTQRGNGNIQYF.

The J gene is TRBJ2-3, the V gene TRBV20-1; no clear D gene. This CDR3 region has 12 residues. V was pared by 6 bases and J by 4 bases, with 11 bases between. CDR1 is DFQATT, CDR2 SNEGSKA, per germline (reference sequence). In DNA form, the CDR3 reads TGCAGTGCGACGGATGCGGCAGATACGCAGTATTTT. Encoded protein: CSATDAADTQYF.

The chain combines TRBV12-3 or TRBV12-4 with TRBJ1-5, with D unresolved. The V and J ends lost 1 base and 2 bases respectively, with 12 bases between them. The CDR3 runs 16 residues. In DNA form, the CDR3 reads TGTGCCAGCAGTTTAGGAAGGACCGATGGCAATCAGCCCCAGCATTTT. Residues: CASSLGRTDGNQPQHF.

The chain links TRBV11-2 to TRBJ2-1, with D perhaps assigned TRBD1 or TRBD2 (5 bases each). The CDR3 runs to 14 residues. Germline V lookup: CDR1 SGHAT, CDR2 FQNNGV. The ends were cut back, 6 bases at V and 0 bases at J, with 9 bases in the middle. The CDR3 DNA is TGTGCCAGCAGTAGGGGACGCTCCTACAATGAGCAGTTCTTC. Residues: CASSRGRSYNEQFF. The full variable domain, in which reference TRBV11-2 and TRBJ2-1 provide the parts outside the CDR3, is EAGVAQSPRYKIIEKRQSVAFWCNPISGHATLYWYQQILGQGPKLLIQFQNNGVVDDSQLPKDRFSAERLKGVDSTLKIQPAKLEDSAVYLCASSRGRSYNEQFFGPGTRLTVL.

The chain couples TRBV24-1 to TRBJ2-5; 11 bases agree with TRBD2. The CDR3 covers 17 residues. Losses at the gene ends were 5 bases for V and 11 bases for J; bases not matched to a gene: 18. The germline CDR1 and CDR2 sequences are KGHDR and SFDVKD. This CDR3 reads CATSGASGGSSYNEQYF. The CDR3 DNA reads TGTGCCACCAGTGGGGCTAGCGGGGGGAGCTCCTACAATGAGCAGTACTTC.

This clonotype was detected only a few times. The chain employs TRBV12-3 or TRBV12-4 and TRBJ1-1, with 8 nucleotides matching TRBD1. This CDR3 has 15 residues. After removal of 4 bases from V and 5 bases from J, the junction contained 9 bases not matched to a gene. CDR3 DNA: TGTGCCAGCAGTTCCTACAGGGGGATAATGACTGAAGCTTTCTTT. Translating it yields CASSSYRGIMTEAFF.